This T cell receptor (beta chain) was observed in a study of T cell responses to AZD1222 COVID-19 vaccine (dated by TCRdb to the early 2020s). For context, the study as a whole: AZD1222 recipients given second doses at about 4 weeks or at about 12 weeks were pooled, since spike-specific TCR depth and breadth were not found to differ between the two schedules. TCR sequencing was performed for fewer than 250 trial participants, of whom roughly 200 were given two doses of AZD1222 and 26 were given two doses of MenACWY control vaccine. Enrollment into the trials was organized by age into subgroups of 18-55, 56-69 and 70-plus years, and those subgroups contained approximately 160, 26 and 62 TCR-sequenced participants, respectively. Broad study findings and their caveats: Because no samples from the day 14 peak response were available, repertoires could be characterized only after the peak T cell response. Spike-specific TCR breadth and depth rose significantly after two AZD1222 doses compared with day 0 and with MenACWY recipients. Only five to seven AZD1222 recipients were SARS-CoV-2 seropositive at baseline, limiting conclusions about previously exposed vaccinees. CD4 TCRs associated with the vaccine covered the entire spike protein, and the dominant responses were in regions 160-218 and 743-854. Participants were mostly white British, with more females than males. The authors suggested clonal diversity may have been underestimated. Epitopes outside the regions mutated in the B.1.351 and B.1.1.7 variants were reportedly recognized by nearly half of the unique spike-specific TCRs. The 56-69-year group was small, and its depth increase did not reach significance, likely because of low power.

Explained via the paper, the time point label denotes: baseline before first vaccination. Vaccinee samples were obtained from the UK trials COV001 and COV002, which included a single-blind randomized controlled phase 2/3 trial of AZD1222 (ChAdOx1 nCoV-19) in healthy adults. Trial participant PBMC samples were collected at day 0 and day 28 after the second dose for TCRbeta chain sequencing. Worth noting for this clone: Its antigen target is currently unknown. Base qualities are not recorded, but no much larger clone differs from it by a single base.

CDR1 is given as GTSNPN and CDR2 as SVGIG, both from the germline V gene (reference sequence). The CDR3 holds 12 amino acids from the cysteine to the phenylalanine. Left in the record is the CDR3 DNA by itself, 36 bases read in frame from the first base. V is trimmed back by 3 bases and J by 4 bases, and the junction contains 0 bases that no gene match accounts for. The CDR3 regions of human TCRbeta chains were analyzed by immunosequencing. Per the authors' processing: Repertoire TCRs were matched against a reference library of SARS-CoV-2-specific TCRs generated with the MIRA antigen-specificity platform. Breadth was defined as the fraction of unique TCRs that were SARS-CoV-2-associated. Depth was defined as the fraction of total T cells that were SARS-CoV-2-associated. Using the MIRA data, every spike-specific TCR was mapped to the spike region that the TCR reacted to and assigned to either a CD4 or a CD8 class. Log10-transformed breadth and depth values were compared by one-way ANOVA with Sidak's multiple comparisons tests. TCRdb provides this immuneACCESS table in a form limited to in-frame rearrangements. Some clones are lacking; in checked studies, under half of them reflect an unresolved V gene, and why the rest are absent is not known. V, J and clone size were drawn from that table, and D and trimming were deduced from the DNA. Across this sample there are around 140,000 clones, with approximately 91% seen only once. 6.3% of the sample is taken by the ten largest.

Sample: peripheral blood, taken on day 0 of AZD1222 vaccination. The receptor was derived from an adult in good health. Recombination linked TRBV30 to TRBJ2-3; TRBD2 agrees with 8 junctional bases. The CDR3: CAWRLAADTQYF. The nucleotide sequence reads TGTGCCTGGAGACTAGCGGCAGATACGCAGTATTTT.